This T cell receptor beta chain was identified during a study of T cells in Graves' hyperthyroidism and ophthalmopathy. General study points: Researchers found most expanded thyroid clonotypes above 0.001 in blood as well.

Stable hyperthyroidism: no ophthalmopathy progression over 18 months of follow-up. Investigators excluded patients with uncontrolled infection, other autoimmune disease, pregnancy or lactation. This sample holds PBMCs from 8 to 10 ml fresh peripheral blood. This clonotype showed up many times. The antigen is not known. The CDR3 regions of TCR beta were amplified from RNA transcripts. The HTBI primer set drove a first-round RT-PCR of the TCR CDR3. TCRdb reprocessed the multiplex PCR reads via MiXCR and lists one record per CDR3 protein. The sample holds about 360,000 distinct CDR3 sequences, 13% seen once. Specimen: blood. The TCR was taken from a woman younger than 35 with Graves' hyperthyroidism.

CDR3 sequence: CASSLPRVSDTQYF. The CDR3, as DNA: TGTGCCAGCAGCCTGCCCAGGGTTTCAGATACGCAGTATTTT. The chain has TRBV5-6 and TRBJ2-3, with D possibly TRBD1 on 5 matching bases. This CDR3 is built from 14 residues. Germline CDR1 reads SGHDT; CDR2 reads YYEEEE. V lost 4 bases and J 4 bases, leaving 13 bases between the germline ends.